This T cell receptor (beta chain) originates from a study of blood T cell repertoires in COVID-19. Clones were read by immunoSEQ multiplex PCR, and TCRdb kept only the in-frame ones, dropping some. The sample yields 250,000 or so clones, 80% to 90% seen once. With V trimmed by 5 bases and J by 7 bases, 6 bases remained unmatched. This CDR3 comprises 15 residues. Per the germline V gene, CDR1 is MDHEN and CDR2 is SYDVKM. Specimen: PBMCs or T cells enriched from blood (not recorded which). The sequence derives from a woman between 50 and 59 years old who had recovered from COVID-19. V usage is TRBV28 and J usage is TRBJ2-1; the match to TRBD2 covers 12 bases. CDR3 DNA: TGTGCCAGCAGTAAGGGACTAGCGGGTTGGAATGAGCAGTTCTTC. This gives the protein CASSKGLAGWNEQFF.